This is a list of T cell receptor beta chains from one sample in a study of shared clonotypes between healthy human individuals. Sequencing was performed with immunoSEQ multiplex PCR; in TCRdb, only in-frame clones are kept and a portion is missing. The sample yields 500,000 to 650,000 clones, about 80% seen once. The specimen was PBMCs. The receptors were gathered from a woman aged 40 to 55 in good health. Some clones in this sample may be carry-over from other donors' samples. The CDR3 runs from the conserved cysteine through the conserved F or W. The D gene is left open where the match is weak. For some rows the clone size is stated as once, few or many, or as a class when expanded; others skip it.

D gene	V gene	clone size	J gene	CDR3 protein	CDR3 DNA
.	TRBV15	.	TRBJ2-5	CATSRDGGSAQETQYF	TGTGCCACCAGCAGAGATGGGGGTAGCGCGCAAGAGACCCAGTACTTC
.	TRBV27	.	TRBJ2-7	CASRSGGGSHEQYF	TGTGCCAGCAGATCTGGCGGAGGTTCTCACGAGCAGTACTTC
.	TRBV30	.	TRBJ2-3	CAWSVYGNPTDTQYF	TGTGCCTGGAGTGTATATGGGAACCCCACAGATACGCAGTATTTT
TRBD1	TRBV5-5	.	TRBJ2-4	CASSLMTGGSWDIQYF	TGTGCCAGCAGCTTGATGACAGGGGGGAGTTGGGACATTCAGTACTTC
TRBD1	TRBV18	.	TRBJ1-2	CASSPGTAPIYGYTF	TGTGCCAGCTCACCCGGGACAGCACCCATCTATGGCTACACCTTC
.	TRBV7-2	few	TRBJ2-1	CASSLAPGVGDEQFF	TGTGCCAGCAGCTTAGCCCCGGGAGTTGGCGATGAGCAGTTCTTC
.	TRBV11-3	.	TRBJ2-3	CASSSDTDTQYF	TGTGCCAGCAGCTCGGACACCGATACGCAGTATTTT
.	TRBV28	.	TRBJ2-7	CASRGQGSGVSEQYF	TGTGCCAGCCGGGGGCAGGGCTCCGGCGTTTCCGAGCAGTACTTC
.	TRBV7-3	.	TRBJ2-5	CASSLHGTPQETQYF	TGTGCCAGCAGCCTGCACGGGACACCCCAAGAGACCCAGTACTTC
.	TRBV6-6	.	TRBJ1-4	CASSYAGLREGEKLFF	TGTGCCAGCAGTTACGCAGGGCTCCGCGAAGGTGAAAAACTGTTTTTT
TRBD1	TRBV4-1	few	TRBJ1-2	CASSQIRGSYGYTF	TGCGCCAGCAGCCAAATCAGGGGGAGCTATGGCTACACCTTC
.	TRBV27	.	TRBJ2-7	CASSYNREYEQYF	TGTGCCAGCAGTTACAACAGGGAATACGAGCAGTACTTC
TRBD1	TRBV9	.	TRBJ2-7	CASSATTGADHEQYF	TGTGCCAGCAGCGCGACGACAGGGGCAGACCACGAGCAGTACTTC
.	TRBV7-2	.	TRBJ2-1	CASSLRQGAYNEQFF	TGTGCCAGCAGCTTGCGGCAGGGTGCGTACAATGAGCAGTTCTTC
.	TRBV7-2	few	TRBJ2-1	CASSLVAHNEQFF	TGTGCCAGCAGCTTAGTGGCACACAATGAGCAGTTCTTC
TRBD2	TRBV6-1	.	TRBJ2-1	CASSHLAGDHNEQFF	TGTGCCAGCAGCCACCTAGCGGGAGACCACAATGAGCAGTTCTTC
.	TRBV11-3	.	TRBJ2-7	CASSRGHLYEQYF	TGTGCCAGCAGTAGGGGACATCTCTACGAGCAGTACTTC
.	TRBV5-1	.	TRBJ2-7	CASTPRGRHEQYF	TGCGCCAGCACCCCTCGCGGGCGGCACGAGCAGTACTTC
TRBD1	TRBV4-2	.	TRBJ2-3	CASSQDPRGQGFTDTQYF	TGTGCCAGCAGCCAAGATCCACGCGGACAGGGGTTCACAGATACGCAGTATTTT
.	TRBV6-6	.	TRBJ2-3	CASRKITDTQYF	TGTGCCAGCAGGAAAATCACAGATACGCAGTATTTT
.	TRBV15	few	TRBJ1-2	CATSRDRTGYTF	TGTGCCACCAGCAGAGATAGGACTGGCTACACCTTC
TRBD2	TRBV7-2	.	TRBJ2-1	CASSPPDYQRGGREQFF	TGTGCCAGCAGCCCGCCTGACTACCAGCGGGGGGGGCGGGAGCAGTTCTTC
.	TRBV2	.	TRBJ1-4	CASSPQRIGINEKLFF	TGTGCCAGCAGTCCCCAGCGGATTGGAATTAATGAAAAACTGTTTTTT
.	TRBV7-2	.	TRBJ1-5	CASSLVGPQHF	TGTGCCAGCAGCTTAGTCGGGCCCCAGCATTTT
.	TRBV18	.	TRBJ2-7	CASSPDTFYEQYF	TGTGCCAGCTCACCCGACACGTTTTACGAGCAGTACTTC
TRBD2	TRBV7-9	.	TRBJ2-3	CASSSGLASDTQYF	TGTGCCAGCAGCTCCGGACTAGCCTCAGACACGCAGTATTTT
.	TRBV30	.	TRBJ1-3	CAWSPAAKNTIYF	TGTGCCTGGAGCCCGGCGGCAAAGAACACCATATATTTT
TRBD2	TRBV11-2	.	TRBJ2-1	CASSLATSGSTEQFF	TGTGCCAGCAGCTTGGCGACTAGCGGGAGTACTGAGCAGTTCTTC
TRBD2	TRBV18	few	TRBJ2-1	CASSPDTGGPIEQFF	TGTGCCAGCTCACCAGATACGGGAGGGCCCATTGAGCAGTTCTTC
.	TRBV11-1	.	TRBJ2-1	CASSLAGITPFFFNEQFF	TGTGCCAGCAGCTTAGCGGGGATAACGCCCTTCTTCTTCAATGAGCAGTTCTTC
TRBD2	TRBV7-9	.	TRBJ2-7	CASSPTSGIGEQYF	TGTGCCAGCAGCCCGACTAGCGGGATCGGCGAGCAGTACTTC
.	TRBV6-1	.	TRBJ2-3	CASSELASTDTQYF	TGTGCCAGCAGTGAATTAGCGAGCACAGATACGCAGTATTTT
TRBD2	TRBV7-7	.	TRBJ2-2	CASSSGLAAGELFF	TGTGCTAGCAGCTCGGGACTAGCTGCCGGGGAGCTGTTTTTT
.	TRBV19	.	TRBJ2-1	CASSIRPPGAGGNEQFF	TGTGCCAGTAGTATTCGCCCTCCGGGGGCAGGGGGGAATGAGCAGTTCTTC
.	TRBV5-6	many	TRBJ2-3	CASSLGTVRLSNTQYF	TGTGCCAGCAGCTTGGGGACAGTGAGACTTAGCAATACGCAGTATTTT
.	TRBV11-2	.	TRBJ2-2	CASSLDIAATGELFF	TGTGCCAGCAGCTTGGACATAGCGGCTACCGGGGAGCTGTTTTTT
TRBD2	TRBV15	once	TRBJ2-3	CATSRLRGSVFVPYPTTQYF	TGTGCCACCAGCAGATTACGCGGGAGCGTGTTTGTGCCCTATCCGACTACGCAGTATTTT
TRBD2	TRBV5-4	.	TRBJ2-5	CASSLLGGSLMTQYF	TGTGCCAGCAGCCTCCTCGGGGGGTCCTTGATGACCCAGTACTTC
.	TRBV7-9	.	TRBJ2-3	CASSLRAGTTDTQYF	TGTGCCAGCAGCTTAAGGGCGGGTACCACAGATACGCAGTATTTT
.	TRBV2	many	TRBJ1-2	CASTQRGDYGYTF	TGTGCCAGCACCCAGCGGGGTGACTATGGCTACACCTTC
TRBD2	TRBV7-6	once	TRBJ2-5	CASSLGGRAAETQYF	TGTGCCAGCAGCTTGGGCGGGAGGGCCGCAGAGACCCAGTACTTC
.	TRBV5-1	.	TRBJ1-2	CASSLGPVGAGYGYTF	TGCGCCAGCAGCTTGGGTCCTGTGGGGGCCGGCTATGGCTACACCTTC
TRBD1	TRBV28	.	TRBJ1-2	CATGDRGYGYTF	TGTGCCACCGGGGACAGGGGCTATGGCTACACCTTC
TRBD2	TRBV7-2	.	TRBJ2-5	CASSPNRRFSGYQETQYF	TGTGCCAGCAGCCCAAACAGGAGGTTTAGCGGGTACCAAGAGACCCAGTACTTC
TRBD2	TRBV4-2	.	TRBJ2-1	CASSQDQASGRWQFF	TGTGCCAGCAGCCAAGATCAGGCTAGCGGGAGGTGGCAGTTCTTC
.	TRBV10-3	.	TRBJ2-7	CAISERGGNYEQYF	TGTGCCATCAGTGAACGGGGTGGGAACTACGAGCAGTACTTC
TRBD1	TRBV9	.	TRBJ2-6	CASSVDPGTGASGANVLTF	TGTGCCAGCAGCGTAGACCCCGGGACAGGTGCCTCTGGGGCCAACGTCCTGACTTTC
TRBD2	TRBV27	.	TRBJ2-7	CASSSRIWTSGRLLREQYF	TGTGCCAGCAGCTCCAGGATTTGGACTAGCGGGAGGCTCTTAAGAGAGCAGTACTTC
TRBD2	TRBV2	once	TRBJ2-7	CASSEAPPGGLAGEQQYF	TGTGCCAGCAGTGAAGCGCCCCCTGGAGGACTAGCGGGAGAGCAGCAGTACTTC
.	TRBV11-3	.	TRBJ1-5	CASSSQGCNQPQHF	TGTGCCAGCAGCTCACAGGGCTGCAATCAGCCCCAGCATTTT
TRBD1	TRBV28	.	TRBJ1-2	CASRTSGTAYGYTF	TGTGCCAGCCGAACGAGCGGGACAGCCTATGGCTACACCTTC
.	TRBV5-4	.	TRBJ2-3	CASSDPRSSTDTQYF	TGTGCCAGCAGCGACCCCCGTAGTAGCACAGATACGCAGTATTTT
TRBD2	TRBV7-3	.	TRBJ2-3	CASSREVADTQYF	TGTGCCAGCAGCCGGGAGGTGGCAGATACGCAGTATTTT
.	TRBV5-1	.	TRBJ2-1	CASSLRGGNNEQFF	TGCGCCAGCAGCTTGAGGGGCGGGAACAATGAGCAGTTCTTC
.	TRBV7-2	.	TRBJ2-3	CASSWNRADTQYF	TGTGCCAGCAGCTGGAACAGGGCAGATACGCAGTATTTT
TRBD2	TRBV27	.	TRBJ2-1	CASSLTSGTTGYEQFF	TGTGCCAGCAGTTTGACTAGCGGTACAACGGGGTATGAGCAGTTCTTC
.	TRBV7-7	.	TRBJ2-2	CASSLEGVHTGELFF	TGTGCTAGCAGTCTCGAGGGGGTCCACACCGGGGAGCTGTTTTTT
.	TRBV6-4	.	TRBJ2-2	CASSDLPGIGELFF	TGTGCCAGCAGTGACTTACCAGGGATCGGGGAGCTGTTTTTT